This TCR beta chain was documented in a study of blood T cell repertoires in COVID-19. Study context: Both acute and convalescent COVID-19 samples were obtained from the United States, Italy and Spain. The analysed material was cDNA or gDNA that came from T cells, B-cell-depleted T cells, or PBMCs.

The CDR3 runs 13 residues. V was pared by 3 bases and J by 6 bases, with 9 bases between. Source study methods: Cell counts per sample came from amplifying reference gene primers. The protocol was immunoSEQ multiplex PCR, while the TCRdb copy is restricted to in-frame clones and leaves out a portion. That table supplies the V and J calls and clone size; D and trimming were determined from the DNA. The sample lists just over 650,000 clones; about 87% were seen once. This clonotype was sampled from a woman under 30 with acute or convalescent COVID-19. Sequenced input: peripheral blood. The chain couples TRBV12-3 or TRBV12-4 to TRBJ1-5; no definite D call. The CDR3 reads CASSFSGSQPQHF. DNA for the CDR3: TGTGCCAGCAGTTTTTCGGGTTCTCAGCCCCAGCATTTT.